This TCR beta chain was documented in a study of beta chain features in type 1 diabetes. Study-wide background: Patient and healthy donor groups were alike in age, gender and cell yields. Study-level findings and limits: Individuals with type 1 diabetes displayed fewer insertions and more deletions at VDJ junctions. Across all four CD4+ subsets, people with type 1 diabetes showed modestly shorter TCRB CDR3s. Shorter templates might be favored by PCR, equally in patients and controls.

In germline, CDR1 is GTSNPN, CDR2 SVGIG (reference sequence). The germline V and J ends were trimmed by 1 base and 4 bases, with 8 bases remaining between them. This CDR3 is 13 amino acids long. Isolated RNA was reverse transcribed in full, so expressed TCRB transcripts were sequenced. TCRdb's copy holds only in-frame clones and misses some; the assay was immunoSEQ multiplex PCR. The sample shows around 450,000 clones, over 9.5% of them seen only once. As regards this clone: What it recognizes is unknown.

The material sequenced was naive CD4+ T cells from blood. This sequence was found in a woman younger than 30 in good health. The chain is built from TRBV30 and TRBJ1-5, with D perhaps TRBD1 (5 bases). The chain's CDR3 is CAWSDRLNQPQHF. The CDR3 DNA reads TGTGCCTGGAGTGACAGGTTAAATCAGCCCCAGCATTTT.